Ten or more counts support the clone carrying this T cell receptor beta chain. Its specificity is unknown. This specimen comes from a study of identical twins. General study points: Zero-insertion analyses could be partly confounded by invariant MAIT and iNKT cells. Abundant cord blood beta clonotypes carried fewer insertions; memory repertoires showed none.

Template switching supplied a universal primer site; unique molecular identifiers were carried on the cDNA. MiXCR, run by TCRdb on the 5' RACE reads, gives a single entry per CDR3 protein. The sample lists about 690,000 distinct CDR3 sequences, approximately 6.1% occurring once. V dropped 8 bases and J dropped 10 bases, with 11 bases sitting between them. Germline V gives CDR1 LNHNV, CDR2 YYDKDF (reference sequence). CDR3 length: 11 amino acids. The TCR was taken from a man aged 18-30 years in good health. The material sequenced was naive T cells sorted from blood. This chain links TRBV15 with TRBJ1-4; TRBD1 is a possible D gene (6 bases). CDR3 DNA sequence: TGTGCCACCCAGAGGGGGGGAAAACTGTTTTTT. Its protein product is CATQRGGKLFF.